The 24 T cell receptor beta chains below all came from one sample that was sequenced in a study of blood T cell repertoires in COVID-19. Assay: immunoSEQ multiplex PCR; the TCRdb copy retains only in-frame clones and omits some. The data show over 200,000 clones, 86% seen once. Sequenced sample: peripheral blood. The receptors were gathered from a man aged 50-59 years with COVID-19, enrolled during active disease.

This chain links TRBV7-9 with TRBJ1-4, with 8 bases identical to TRBD1. The J segment lost 0 bases and the V segment lost 1 base, leaving 4 bases of the junction unmatched. This CDR3 contains 17 residues. The V gene's germline CDR1 is SEHNR and CDR2 FQNEAQ (reference sequence). The CDR3 region is CASSLDTGGTTNEKLFF. The CDR3 DNA follows: TGTGCCAGCAGCTTAGATACAGGGGGGACAACTAATGAAAAACTGTTTTTT.

The CDR3 is CASSPQAGAVTEAFF. CDR3 sequence (DNA): TGTGCCAGCAGCCCCCAGGCAGGGGCCGTCACTGAAGCTTTCTTT. V and J are TRBV9 and TRBJ1-1; D might be TRBD1 (6 bases). Germline assignment: CDR1 SGDLS and CDR2 YYNGEE. Deletions cut 4 bases from V and 4 bases from J, with 17 bases between. This CDR3 comprises 15 residues.

The chain employs TRBV19 and TRBJ1-1; 8 bases align to TRBD1. Germline V gene sequence: CDR1 LNHDA, CDR2 SQIVND (reference sequence). With V trimmed by 3 bases and J by 0 bases, 6 bases remained unmatched. The CDR3 spans 16 residues. CDR3 loop: CASSIGQGAVNTEAFF. CDR3 nucleotide sequence: TGTGCCAGTAGTATTGGGCAGGGGGCGGTGAACACTGAAGCTTTCTTT. The entire variable domain, with the rest obtained from reference TRBV19 and TRBJ1-1, is as follows: DGGITQSPKYLFRKEGQNVTLSCEQNLNHDAMYWYRQDPGQGLRLIYYSQIVNDFQKGDIAEGYSVSREKKESFPLTVTSAQKNPTAFYLCASSIGQGAVNTEAFFGQGTRLTVV.

The chain is built from TRBV27 and TRBJ2-7; maybe TRBD1 (5 bases). V lost 2 bases and J lost 4, with 9 bases in between. CDR3 length: 13 amino acids. Germline CDR1 and CDR2: MNHEY and SMNVEV (reference sequence). Here the CDR3 reads CASSLGAGYEQYF. The CDR3 DNA reads as TGTGCCAGCAGTTTAGGGGCAGGGTACGAGCAGTACTTC.

The V call is TRBV6-5, the J call TRBJ1-1, with D perhaps matching TRBD1 (6 bases). Trimming removed 7 bases from V and 4 bases from J, with 10 bases in between. Germline CDR1 reads MNHEY; CDR2 reads SVGAGI. This CDR3 is 12 amino acids long. The CDR3 DNA reads TGTGCCAGCAATAGGGGGGGCACTGAAGCTTTCTTT. This gives the protein CASNRGGTEAFF.

The chain couples TRBV27 to TRBJ1-2, with TRBD1 identical over 7 bases. Per germline, CDR1 MNHEY and CDR2 SMNVEV (reference sequence). CDR3 length: 16 residues. V was pared by 0 bases and J by 0 bases, with 4 bases of the junction left unmatched. CDR3 amino acids: CASSLSWGQTNYGYTF. CDR3 in DNA: TGTGCCAGCAGTTTATCATGGGGACAGACTAACTATGGCTACACCTTC.

This rearrangement joins TRBV2 to TRBJ1-2, with no clear D. The V end lost 6 bases, the J end lost 5 bases, and 7 bases lay between the germline ends. This CDR3 comprises 11 residues. Germline V gene data show CDR1 as SNHLY and CDR2 as FYNNEI. CDR3 protein: CASSSGYGYTF. CDR3 coding DNA: TGTGCCAGCAGCTCGGGTTATGGCTACACCTTC.

The J gene is TRBJ2-5, the V gene TRBV5-1; tentatively, D is TRBD2 (5 bases). With 0 bases removed from V and 0 bases from J, the gap between germline ends came to 12 bases. CDR1 is SGHRS, CDR2 YFSETQ, per germline. The CDR3 spans 16 residues. As DNA, the CDR3 is TGCGCCAGCAGCTTGGGTGCGGGCCAGTACCAAGAGACCCAGTACTTC. Amino acid sequence: CASSLGAGQYQETQYF.

V is TRBV19 and J is TRBJ1-5, with TRBD1 matching over 7 bases. Germline V gene sequence: CDR1 LNHDA, CDR2 SQIVND (reference sequence). The CDR3 consists of 15 residues. V shed 8 bases, J shed 2 bases, and the junction held 9 bases outside the gene matches. The CDR3 region is CASLNRRGGNQPQHF. CDR3 DNA sequence: TGTGCCAGTCTCAATCGCAGGGGGGGCAATCAGCCCCAGCATTTT.

The rearrangement uses TRBV9 and TRBJ1-1; D may be TRBD1 (6 bases). Trimming took off 0 bases at V and 4 bases at J, with 13 bases between the two ends. The CDR3 totals 15 residues. Germline loops: CDR1 SGDLS, CDR2 YYNGEE. CDR3 DNA sequence: TGTGCCAGCAGCGTAGGTGGCAGGGGTATCACTGAAGCTTTCTTT. Its protein is CASSVGGRGITEAFF.

The chain joins TRBV6-5 to TRBJ2-4, with 8 bases identical to TRBD2. The ends lost 5 bases at V and 3 bases at J; junction bases unmatched: 3. This CDR3 spans 14 amino acids. CDR1 and CDR2 from the germline V gene are MNHEY and SVGAGI. The CDR3 DNA reads as TGTGCCAGCAGTAAGCGGGAGAGCAAAAACATTCAGTACTTC. Protein sequence: CASSKRESKNIQYF.

The J gene is TRBJ1-4, the V gene TRBV9, with D perhaps TRBD1 (5 bases). From germline, CDR1 is SGDLS and CDR2 YYNGEE. The CDR3 runs 15 residues. V lost 0 bases to trimming and J lost 5 bases, with 11 bases between them. CDR3 sequence (DNA): TGTGCCAGCAGCGTAGATGCGGGGACGAATGAAAAACTGTTTTTT. Its protein is CASSVDAGTNEKLFF. Supplemented by reference TRBV9 and TRBJ1-4, the full variable domain reads DSGVTQTPKHLITATGQRVTLRCSPRSGDLSVYWYQQSLDQGLQFLIQYYNGEERAKGNILERFSAQQFPDLHSELNLSSLELGDSALYFCASSVDAGTNEKLFFGSGTQLSVL.

The V call is TRBV23-1, the J call TRBJ2-3, with a weak D call TRBD2 (5 bases). TRBV23-1 is treated as an ORF (open reading frame) with a function not yet certain. CDR3 size: 18 residues. V was shortened by 1 base and J by 0 bases, with 17 bases between the two germline ends. In nucleotides, the CDR3 is TGCGCCAGCAGTCAATACGCAGTAACTAGAGACAGCACAGATACGCAGTATTTT. Protein sequence: CASSQYAVTRDSTDTQYF.

The chain recombines TRBV30 with TRBJ2-3; 8 bases line up with TRBD1. Germline V gives CDR1 GTSNPN, CDR2 SVGIG (reference sequence). The CDR3 runs to 15 residues. V lost 4 bases and J lost 4; bases outside the gene matches: 10. Here the CDR3 DNA reads TGTGCCTGGACGCTCGGTGTGACAGGGGCAGATACGCAGTATTTT. The encoded protein is CAWTLGVTGADTQYF.

The chain couples TRBV6-6 to TRBJ2-7; TRBD2 matches 7 bases. CDR1 is MNHNY and CDR2 is SVGAGI in the germline V gene (reference sequence). The length of the CDR3 is 16 residues. Germline trimming cut 1 base from V and 2 bases from J; bases unmatched to any gene: 8. The CDR3, as DNA: TGTGCCAGCAGTTACTTGGGCGGGAGCAACCCCTACGAGCAGTACTTC. Translated: CASSYLGGSNPYEQYF.

The chain has TRBV6-2 or TRBV6-3 and TRBJ1-2, with 7 bases that match TRBD1. From germline, CDR1 is MNHEY and CDR2 SVGEGT. The CDR3 is 16 amino acids. Trimming at V came to 1 base and at J to 8 bases, leaving 13 bases not matched to a gene. DNA of the CDR3: TGTGCCAGCAGTTACTACAGGGGCCGCTCCTGGGGAGGCTACACCTTC. Translation: CASSYYRGRSWGGYTF.

The gene calls are TRBV18 and TRBJ2-5; D possibly corresponds to TRBD1 (6 bases). The length of the CDR3 is 14 residues. The germline V gene encodes CDR1 KGHSH and CDR2 LQKENI. The ends were cut back, 3 bases at V and 5 bases at J, with 13 bases in the middle. For the CDR3, the DNA is TGTGCCAGCTCACCTACAGGGATCGCCGAGACCCAGTACTTC. Its protein product is CASSPTGIAETQYF.

The count of this clone is one. The chain has TRBV19 and TRBJ2-7, with TRBD2 matching 11 bases. J gave up 7 bases and V 7 bases, and 9 bases lay outside the gene matches. The length of the CDR3 is 14 residues. Germline V gene data show CDR1 as LNHDA and CDR2 as SQIVND (reference sequence). The CDR3 protein is CASNAQGTSGEQYF. CDR3 DNA: TGTGCCAGTAACGCCCAAGGGACTAGCGGAGAGCAGTACTTC.

The chain links TRBV19 to TRBJ2-7; the match to TRBD2 covers 13 bases. Germline V gene lookup returns CDR1 LNHDA and CDR2 SQIVND (reference sequence). V was pared by 4 bases and J by 4 bases, with 10 bases of the junction left unmatched. The CDR3 length is 17 residues. The chain's CDR3 is CASSTGLAGRSRYEQYF. The CDR3 DNA is TGTGCCAGTAGTACGGGACTAGCGGGACGTTCGAGATACGAGCAGTACTTC.

The chain couples TRBV6-2 or TRBV6-3 to TRBJ1-1, with TRBD1 identical over 7 bases. CDR1 and CDR2 from the germline V gene are MNHEY and SVGEGT. Trimming at V came to 6 bases and at J to 2 bases, leaving 9 bases not matched to a gene. This CDR3 has 15 amino acids. The CDR3 loop is CASSPGTASNTEAFF. The CDR3 region has the DNA TGTGCCAGCAGCCCCGGGACAGCTTCTAACACTGAAGCTTTCTTT.

The chain links TRBV6-1 to TRBJ1-4; the D gene is possibly TRBD1 (6 bases). Germline CDR1 is MNHNS and CDR2 is SASEGT. V was clipped by 2 bases and J by 8 bases, with 15 bases between them. CDR3 length equals 15 residues. The CDR3 region is CASSERGGAYEKLFF. CDR3 coding DNA: TGTGCCAGCAGTGAACGAGGGGGGGCGTACGAAAAACTGTTTTTT.

The chain couples TRBV6-5 to TRBJ1-4; 7 bases agree with TRBD1. The V segment lost 6 bases and the J segment 0 bases; nucleotides outside the gene matches: 4. The CDR3 consists of 15 residues. The germline V gene encodes CDR1 MNHEY and CDR2 SVGAGI. The CDR3 protein is CASSPGTATNEKLFF. The DNA for the CDR3 is TGTGCCAGCAGCCCCGGGACAGCAACTAATGAAAAACTGTTTTTT.

J is TRBJ1-2 and V is TRBV28, with 10 bases lining up with TRBD1. J lost 4 bases, V lost 6 bases, and 2 bases had no gene match. Germline assignment: CDR1 MDHEN and CDR2 SYDVKM. The CDR3 covers 13 residues. CDR3 coding DNA: TGTGCCAGCAGGGACAGGGGGGGCTATGGCTACACCTTC. This encodes CASRDRGGYGYTF.

This clone came up once. The chain joins TRBV2 to TRBJ2-3; TRBD1 matches 10 bases. This CDR3 has 12 residues. V gave up 4 bases and J gave up 8 bases; unmatched junction bases: 0. CDR1 is SNHLY, CDR2 FYNNEI, per germline. The CDR3 coding sequence is TGTGCCAGCAGTGGACAGGGGGCTACGCAGTATTTT. Amino acids: CASSGQGATQYF. Using reference TRBV2 and TRBJ2-3 for the parts outside the CDR3, the full variable domain is EPEVTQTPSHQVTQMGQEVILRCVPISNHLYFYWYRQILGQKVEFLVSFYNNEISEKSEIFDDQFSVERPDGSNFTLKIRSTKLEDSAMYFCASSGQGATQYFGPGTRLTVL.